This TCR beta chain emerged from a study of Graves' ophthalmopathy and Graves' hyperthyroidism. CDR3 regions of TCR beta were amplified from RNA transcripts. Scientists carried out first-round RT-PCR using HTBI primers and then a second-round multiplex PCR. Each CDR3 protein gets one entry after TCRdb re-called the multiplex PCR reads with MiXCR. The sample records under 350,000 distinct CDR3 sequences, under 20% being singletons. The trim removed 3 bases at V and 9 bases at J, leaving 13 bases unmatched. Germline CDR1 is MNHEY and CDR2 is SMNVEV (reference sequence). The CDR3 runs 15 residues. This TCR was recovered from an adult man with Graves' ophthalmopathy. The sequencing input was peripheral blood. The V call is TRBV27, the J call TRBJ2-7, with TRBD2 matching over 8 bases. This chain's CDR3 is CASSFGRASFIGQYF. The CDR3 bases are TGTGCCAGCAGTTTCGGGAGGGCGTCGTTTATCGGGCAGTACTTC.